This entry is about one TCR beta chain. Its antigen remains unidentified. The data were taken from a study of monozygotic twins with inflammatory bowel disease. Study results and limitations: A lone strong IBD-associated signal or clonotype found no support. For IBD patients, clonotypes shared with others were fewer than for healthy twins, especially with disease activity.

Each TCR library used about 3,500 ng of total RNA. Reanalyzing the 5' RACE reads, TCRdb keeps one entry per CDR3 protein, without DNA. The table lists 350,000 to 400,000 distinct CDR3 sequences, with 2.6% in the top ten. The sequenced sample consisted of blood. This sequence originates from a human donor with ulcerative colitis or Crohn's disease, or a healthy co-twin of an affected twin (not recorded which).

CDR3 sequence reads: CASSRNGDSEQYF. V and J are TRBV2 and TRBJ2-7; TCRdb calls TRBD1, which cannot be checked without DNA. Germline CDR1 reads SNHLY; CDR2 reads FYNNEI. The CDR3 spans 13 residues. The full variable domain, its missing parts supplied by reference TRBV2 and TRBJ2-7, is EPEVTQTPSHQVTQMGQEVILRCVPISNHLYFYWYRQILGQKVEFLVSFYNNEISEKSEIFDDQFSVERPDGSNFTLKIRSTKLEDSAMYFCASSRNGDSEQYFGPGTRLTVT.